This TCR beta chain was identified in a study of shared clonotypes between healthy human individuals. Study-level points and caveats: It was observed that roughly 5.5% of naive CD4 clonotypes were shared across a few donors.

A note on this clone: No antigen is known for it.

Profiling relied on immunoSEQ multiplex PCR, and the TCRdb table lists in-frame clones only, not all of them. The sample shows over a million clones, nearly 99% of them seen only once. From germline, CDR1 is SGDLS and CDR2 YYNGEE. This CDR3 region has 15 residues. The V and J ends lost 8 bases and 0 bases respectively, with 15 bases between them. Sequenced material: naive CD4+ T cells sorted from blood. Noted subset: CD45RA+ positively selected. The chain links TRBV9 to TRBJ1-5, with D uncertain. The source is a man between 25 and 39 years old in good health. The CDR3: CASSPTAYSNQPQHF. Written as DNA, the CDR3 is TGTGCCAGTTCTCCCACAGCATATAGCAATCAGCCCCAGCATTTT.